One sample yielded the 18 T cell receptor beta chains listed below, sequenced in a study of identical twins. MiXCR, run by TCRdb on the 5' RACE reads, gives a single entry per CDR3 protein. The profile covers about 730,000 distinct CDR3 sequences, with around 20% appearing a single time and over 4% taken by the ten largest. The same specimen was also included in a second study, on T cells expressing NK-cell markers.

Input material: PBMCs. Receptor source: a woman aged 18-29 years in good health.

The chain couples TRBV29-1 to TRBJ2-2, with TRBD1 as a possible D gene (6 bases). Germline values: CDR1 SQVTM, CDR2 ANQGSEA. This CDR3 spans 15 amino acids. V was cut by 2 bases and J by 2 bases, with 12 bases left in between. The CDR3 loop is CSVEIRDKNTGELFF. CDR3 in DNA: TGCAGCGTTGAAATCCGGGACAAAAACACCGGGGAGCTGTTTTTT.

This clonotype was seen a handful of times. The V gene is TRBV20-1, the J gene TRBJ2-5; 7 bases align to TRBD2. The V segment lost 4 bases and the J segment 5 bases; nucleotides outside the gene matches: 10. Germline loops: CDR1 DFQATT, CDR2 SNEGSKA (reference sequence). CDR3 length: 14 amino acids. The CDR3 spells CSATSGGGGETQYF. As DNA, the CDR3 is TGCAGTGCTACTTCCGGCGGGGGAGGGGAGACCCAGTACTTC.

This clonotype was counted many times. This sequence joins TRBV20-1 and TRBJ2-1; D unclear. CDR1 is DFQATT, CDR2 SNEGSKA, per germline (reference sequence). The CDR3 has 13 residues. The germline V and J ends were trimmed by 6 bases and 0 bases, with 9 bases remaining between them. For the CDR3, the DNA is TGCAGTGCCCGGCGGAGCTCCTACAATGAGCAGTTCTTC. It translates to CSARRSSYNEQFF.

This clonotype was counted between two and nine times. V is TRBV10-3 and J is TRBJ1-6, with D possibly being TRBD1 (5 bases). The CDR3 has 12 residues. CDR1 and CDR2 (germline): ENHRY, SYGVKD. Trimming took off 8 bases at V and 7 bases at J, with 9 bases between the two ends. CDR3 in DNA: TGTGCCATCTCCGGGGGGAATTCACCCCTCCACTTT. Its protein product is CAISGGNSPLHF.

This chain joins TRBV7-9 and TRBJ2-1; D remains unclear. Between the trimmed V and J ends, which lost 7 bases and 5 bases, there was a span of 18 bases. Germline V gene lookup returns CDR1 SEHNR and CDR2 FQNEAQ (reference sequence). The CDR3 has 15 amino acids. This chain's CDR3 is CASTKIVILHNEQFF. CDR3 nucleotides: TGTGCCAGCACAAAGATAGTAATCCTTCACAATGAGCAGTTCTTC.

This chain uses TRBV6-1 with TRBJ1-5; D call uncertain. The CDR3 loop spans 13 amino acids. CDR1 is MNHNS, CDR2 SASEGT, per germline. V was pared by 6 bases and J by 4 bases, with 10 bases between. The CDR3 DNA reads TGTGCCAGCAGCCCAACAGCGAATCAGCCCCAGCATTTT. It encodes CASSPTANQPQHF.

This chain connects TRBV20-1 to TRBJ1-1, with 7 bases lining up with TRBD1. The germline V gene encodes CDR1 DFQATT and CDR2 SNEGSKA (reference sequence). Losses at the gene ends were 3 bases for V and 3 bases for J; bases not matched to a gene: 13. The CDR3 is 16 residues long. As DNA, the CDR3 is TGCAGTGCTAGGATATGGGGCAGGGGGGGGGACACTGAAGCTTTCTTT. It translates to CSARIWGRGGDTEAFF.

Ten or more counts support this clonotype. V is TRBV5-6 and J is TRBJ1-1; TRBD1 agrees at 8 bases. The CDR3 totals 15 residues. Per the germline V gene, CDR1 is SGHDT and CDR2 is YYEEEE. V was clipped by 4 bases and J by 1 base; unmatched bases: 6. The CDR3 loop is CASSLGDRPNTEAFF. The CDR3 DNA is TGTGCCAGCAGCCTGGGGGACAGGCCGAACACTGAAGCTTTCTTT.

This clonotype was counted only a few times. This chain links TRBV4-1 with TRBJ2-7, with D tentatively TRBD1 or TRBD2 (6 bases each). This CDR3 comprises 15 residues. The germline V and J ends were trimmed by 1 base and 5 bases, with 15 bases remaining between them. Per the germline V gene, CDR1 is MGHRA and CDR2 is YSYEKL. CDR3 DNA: TGCGCCAGCAGCCAAGTGTCGGGGGCAGCGAACGAGCAGTACTTC. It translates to CASSQVSGAANEQYF.

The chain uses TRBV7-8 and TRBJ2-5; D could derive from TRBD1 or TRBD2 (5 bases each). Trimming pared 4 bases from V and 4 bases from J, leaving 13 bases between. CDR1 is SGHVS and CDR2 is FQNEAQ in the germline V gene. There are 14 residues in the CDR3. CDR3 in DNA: TGTGCCAGCAGCTCAGGGACGGTGGGAGAGACCCAGTACTTC. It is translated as CASSSGTVGETQYF.

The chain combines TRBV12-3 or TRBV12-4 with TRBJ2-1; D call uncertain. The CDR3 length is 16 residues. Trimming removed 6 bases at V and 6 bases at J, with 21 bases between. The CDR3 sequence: CASSYPLAPSLNEQFF. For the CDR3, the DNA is TGTGCCAGCAGCTACCCCCTGGCGCCGAGCCTCAATGAGCAGTTCTTC.

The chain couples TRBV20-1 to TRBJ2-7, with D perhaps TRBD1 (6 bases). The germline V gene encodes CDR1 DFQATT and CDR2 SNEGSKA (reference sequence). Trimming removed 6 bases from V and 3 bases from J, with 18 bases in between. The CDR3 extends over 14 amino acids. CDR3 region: CSAFPGQLNYEQYF. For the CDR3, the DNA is TGCAGTGCGTTTCCGGGACAACTGAACTACGAGCAGTACTTC.

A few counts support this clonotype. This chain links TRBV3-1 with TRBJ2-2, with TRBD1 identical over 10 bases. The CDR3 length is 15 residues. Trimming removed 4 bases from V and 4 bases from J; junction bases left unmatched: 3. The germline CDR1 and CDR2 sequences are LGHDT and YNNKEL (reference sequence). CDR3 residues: CASSRRDRGTGELFF. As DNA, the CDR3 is TGTGCCAGCAGCCGACGGGACAGGGGCACCGGGGAGCTGTTTTTT. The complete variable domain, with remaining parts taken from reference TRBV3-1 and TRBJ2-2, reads DTAVSQTPKYLVTQMGNDKSIKCEQNLGHDTMYWYKQDSKKFLKIMFSYNNKELIINETVPNRFSPKSPDKAHLNLHINSLELGDSAVYFCASSRRDRGTGELFFGEGSRLTVL.

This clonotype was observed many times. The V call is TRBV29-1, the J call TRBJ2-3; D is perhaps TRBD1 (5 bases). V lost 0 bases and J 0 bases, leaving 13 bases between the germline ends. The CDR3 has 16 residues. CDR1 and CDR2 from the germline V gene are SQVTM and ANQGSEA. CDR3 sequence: CSVEEVTGRSTDTQYF. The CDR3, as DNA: TGCAGCGTTGAAGAAGTAACAGGCCGTAGCACAGATACGCAGTATTTT.

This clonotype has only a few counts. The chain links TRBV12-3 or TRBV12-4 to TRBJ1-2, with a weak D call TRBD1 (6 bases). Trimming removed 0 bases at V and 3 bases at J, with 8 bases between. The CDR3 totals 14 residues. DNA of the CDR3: TGTGCCAGCAGTTTAGCCGACAGGTACTATGGCTACACCTTC. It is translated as CASSLADRYYGYTF.

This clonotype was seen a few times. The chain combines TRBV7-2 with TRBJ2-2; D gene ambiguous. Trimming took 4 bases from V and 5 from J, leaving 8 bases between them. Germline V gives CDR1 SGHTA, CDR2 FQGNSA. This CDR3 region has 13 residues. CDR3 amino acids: CASSSHRTGELFF. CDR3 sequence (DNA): TGTGCCAGCAGCTCTCATAGGACCGGGGAGCTGTTTTTT.

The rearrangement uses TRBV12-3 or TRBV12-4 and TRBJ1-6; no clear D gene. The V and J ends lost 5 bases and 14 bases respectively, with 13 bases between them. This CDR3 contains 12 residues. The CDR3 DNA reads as TGTGCCAGCAGTCTCTCTGACGCCACCCTCCACTTT. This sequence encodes CASSLSDATLHF.

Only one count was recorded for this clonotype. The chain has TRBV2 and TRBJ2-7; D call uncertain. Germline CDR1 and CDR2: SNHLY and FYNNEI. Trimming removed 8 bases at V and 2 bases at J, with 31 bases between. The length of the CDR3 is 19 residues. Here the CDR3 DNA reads TGTGCCAGCCCCAATCATTCGCGGACGGTGTTCTTTCAACCCTACGAGCAGTACTTC. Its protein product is CASPNHSRTVFFQPYEQYF.